The clone carrying this TCR beta chain was detected once. Sequencing was performed with immunoSEQ multiplex PCR; in TCRdb, only in-frame clones are kept and a portion is missing. The data contain over 140,000 clones, approximately 80% of them singletons. This sample was taken from a study of cytotoxic CD8 clonotypes in ibrutinib-treated CLL. V lost 6 bases, J lost 8 bases, and 19 bases lay in between. The CDR3 contains 13 residues. Germline V CDR1 and CDR2: SQVTM, ANQGSEA. The V and J genes are TRBV29-1 and TRBJ1-1; maybe TRBD1 (5 bases). The receptor was isolated from a human donor with chronic lymphocytic leukemia. The source material was PBMCs, sampled after 36 months of ibrutinib treatment. The CDR3, as DNA: TGCAGCGTGGCGGTTAGGGCCTCAGGGGAAGCTTTCTTT. Translated: CSVAVRASGEAFF.